This is a list of T cell receptor beta chains from one sample in a study of OX40 agonist ivuxolimab in advanced cancers. The table came from immunoSEQ multiplex PCR; TCRdb's copy has only in-frame clones and leaves some out. This table holds about 46,000 clones, 65% to 85% found once. The sequencing here drew on CD4+ or CD8+ T cells sorted from blood, taken in a trial of the OX40 agonist ivuxolimab. The receptors shown here come from an adult with an advanced solid tumor such as melanoma, head and neck, liver or kidney cancer. Each CDR3 is given with its conserved first and last residue. D genes are given only for firm matches. Clone size is given for some rows only: seen once, a few or many times, or a class if the clone is expanded.

d_call,j_call,v_call,clone_size,cdr3_aa,cdr3_nt
TRBD1,TRBJ2-7,TRBV5-1,.,CASSLVQGAGEQYF,TGCGCCAGCAGCTTGGTCCAGGGGGCCGGCGAGCAGTACTTC
.,TRBJ1-2,TRBV6-6,.,CASSLRRTGNYGYTF,TGTGCCAGCAGTCTCCGCCGAACAGGGAACTATGGCTACACCTTC
.,TRBJ1-6,TRBV10-3,.,CAISGDRRDNSPLHF,TGTGCCATCAGTGGTGACAGGAGGGATAATTCACCCCTCCACTTT
.,TRBJ1-2,TRBV14,.,CASSQGRQGRGYTF,TGTGCCAGCAGCCAAGGGCGGCAGGGACGTGGCTACACCTTC
.,TRBJ1-3,TRBV5-6,.,CASSLGALGGNTIYF,TGTGCCAGCAGCTTGGGGGCCTTAGGAGGAAACACCATATATTTT
.,TRBJ2-7,TRBV6-6,.,CASSSSGPREYEQYF,TGTGCCAGCAGTTCCTCAGGTCCTCGGGAATACGAGCAGTACTTC
.,TRBJ1-3,TRBV5-6,.,CASSLGSGGKSGNTIYF,TGTGCCAGCAGCTTGGGCTCGGGGGGAAAGAGTGGAAACACCATATATTTT
.,TRBJ2-7,TRBV6-6,.,CASSYSVMGFYEQYF,TGTGCCAGCAGTTACTCGGTCATGGGGTTCTACGAGCAGTACTTC
TRBD1,TRBJ1-1,TRBV5-4,.,CASSLYQGDAFF,TGTGCCAGCAGCTTATACCAGGGGGATGCTTTCTTT
.,TRBJ2-1,TRBV7-7,.,CASSLFAGGPDNEQFF,TGTGCCAGCAGCTTATTCGCCGGGGGGCCTGACAATGAGCAGTTCTTC
.,TRBJ2-3,TRBV2,.,CARGVSGATDTQYF,TGTGCCAGGGGGGTTTCGGGTGCTACAGATACGCAGTATTTT
.,TRBJ1-2,TRBV5-1,.,CASSPGLRTDNYGYTF,TGCGCCAGCAGCCCGGGATTGCGGACAGATAACTATGGCTACACCTTC
.,TRBJ1-3,TRBV4-2,.,CASSQNGGARGNTIYF,TGTGCCAGCAGCCAAAACGGGGGGGCGCGAGGAAACACCATATATTTT
TRBD2,TRBJ2-5,TRBV4-2,.,CASSQDEDSGGETQYF,TGTGCCAGCAGCCAAGATGAGGATAGCGGGGGAGAGACCCAGTACTTC
.,TRBJ1-5,TRBV2,few,CASSEEGEGQPQHF,TGTGCCAGCAGTGAAGAGGGGGAGGGTCAGCCCCAGCATTTT
TRBD1,TRBJ1-2,TRBV19,.,CASHFPGGADYGYTF,TGTGCCAGCCATTTCCCAGGGGGCGCGGACTATGGCTACACCTTC
TRBD1,TRBJ2-5,TRBV5-1,.,CASSQGTGPQETQYF,TGCGCCAGCAGCCAAGGGACAGGGCCCCAGGAGACCCAGTACTTC
.,TRBJ1-2,TRBV30,.,CAWARTQGYTF,TGTGCCTGGGCTAGGACACAGGGCTACACCTTC
.,TRBJ2-1,TRBV20-1,.,CSATGDGRFF,TGCAGTGCTACCGGGGACGGTAGGTTCTTC
.,TRBJ2-7,TRBV20-1,.,CSAGQYEQYF,TGCAGTGCTGGACAATACGAGCAGTACTTC
TRBD1,TRBJ1-1,TRBV14,.,CASSQGQDRGFDTEAFF,TGTGCCAGCAGCCAAGGTCAGGACAGGGGGTTTGACACTGAAGCTTTCTTT
.,TRBJ1-1,TRBV4-3,.,CASSQEGENTEAFF,TGCGCCAGCAGCCAAGAAGGGGAGAACACTGAAGCTTTCTTT
TRBD1,TRBJ2-3,TRBV18,.,CASSRQGALADTQYF,TGTGCCAGCTCGCGACAGGGGGCGCTCGCAGATACGCAGTATTTT
.,TRBJ1-1,TRBV6-5,few,CASRREGTTNTEAFF,TGTGCCAGCCGAAGGGAAGGCACCACGAACACTGAAGCTTTCTTT
.,TRBJ1-1,TRBV6-6,.,CASSSYLNTEAFF,TGTGCCAGCAGCTCCTACTTGAACACTGAAGCTTTCTTT
.,TRBJ1-1,TRBV10-3,.,CAISVEQGNTEAFF,TGTGCCATCAGTGTGGAGCAGGGGAATACTGAAGCTTTCTTT
.,TRBJ2-7,TRBV25-1,.,CASSAQALGEQYF,TGTGCCAGCAGTGCCCAGGCCCTCGGAGAGCAGTACTTC
TRBD2,TRBJ2-1,TRBV30,.,CAWSRTSGGASYNEQFF,TGTGCCTGGAGCAGGACTAGCGGGGGGGCAAGCTACAATGAGCAGTTCTTC
TRBD2,TRBJ2-1,TRBV29-1,.,CSVAHGTSYGEQFF,TGCAGCGTTGCACACGGGACTAGTTATGGTGAGCAGTTCTTC
.,TRBJ2-7,TRBV19,.,CASSLTFGEQYF,TGTGCCAGTAGTTTGACCTTTGGCGAGCAGTACTTC
.,TRBJ1-5,TRBV19,.,CASSIYRGNQPQHF,TGTGCCAGTAGTATATATCGGGGCAATCAGCCCCAGCATTTT
TRBD1,TRBJ1-2,TRBV25-1,.,CASSDLGTGSNYGYTF,TGTGCCAGCAGTGACCTAGGGACAGGGTCAAACTATGGCTACACCTTC
.,TRBJ1-1,TRBV29-1,once,CSVWAGAEAFF,TGCAGCGTTTGGGCCGGCGCTGAAGCTTTCTTT
.,TRBJ2-7,TRBV21-1,medium-sized,CASSVIYKDRGRTYEQYF,TGTGCCAGCAGCGTCATATACAAAGACAGGGGAAGAACTTACGAGCAGTACTTC
TRBD2,TRBJ2-1,TRBV2,.,CASKETSDNEQFF,TGTGCCAGCAAGGAGACTAGCGACAATGAGCAGTTCTTC
.,TRBJ2-1,TRBV6-1,once,CASRGQKGDEQFF,TGTGCCAGCAGGGGTCAGAAGGGGGATGAGCAGTTCTTC
.,TRBJ1-5,TRBV4-3,.,CASSQDLRGPNQPQHF,TGCGCCAGCAGCCAAGATCTGAGGGGTCCAAATCAGCCCCAGCATTTT
TRBD1,TRBJ2-5,TRBV19,.,CASSIPATGRETQYF,TGTGCCAGTAGTATCCCCGCGACAGGGAGAGAGACCCAGTACTTC
.,TRBJ2-5,TRBV29-1,.,CSVLGGTGQLGETQYF,TGCAGCGTTCTGGGGGGCACGGGACAGTTGGGAGAGACCCAGTACTTC
.,TRBJ1-1,TRBV5-6,.,CASSLVSSLNTEAFF,TGTGCCAGCAGCTTGGTGAGCAGCCTGAACACTGAAGCTTTCTTT
.,TRBJ1-2,TRBV6-6,.,CASSSSTGRGYTF,TGTGCCAGCAGTTCTTCCACAGGTCGTGGCTACACCTTC
.,TRBJ2-1,TRBV5-6,few,CASSLPGGTYNEQFF,TGTGCCAGCAGCTTGCCCGGGGGAACATACAATGAGCAGTTCTTC